Below, 17 T cell receptor beta chains from the same sample are listed, as sequenced in a study of T cell responses to AZD1222 COVID-19 vaccine. Method: immunoSEQ multiplex PCR; TCRdb's copy keeps in-frame clones and lacks some. The sample includes about 150,000 clones, about 92% seen only once; the top ten take roughly 3.3%. Sequencing was performed on peripheral blood, taken 28 days after the second AZD1222 dose. All receptors derive from an adult who received the AZD1222 COVID-19 vaccine.

The genes are TRBV6-5 and TRBJ2-7; 8 bases fit TRBD1. The junction had 7 bases not matched to a gene; V was cut back by 9 bases and J by 6 bases. The CDR3 has 12 amino acids. The germline gives CDR1 MNHEY, CDR2 SVGAGI. CDR3 coding DNA: TGTGCCAGTCTCGACAGGGGAGTCGAGCAGTACTTC. It is translated as CASLDRGVEQYF.

The chain couples TRBV28 to TRBJ1-2; a possible D gene is TRBD1 (5 bases). Trimming stripped 5 bases from V and 6 bases from J, with 10 bases between. The length of the CDR3 is 12 residues. CDR1 MDHEN and CDR2 SYDVKM come from the germline V gene. This CDR3 reads CASSVQGNGYTF. Written as DNA, the CDR3 is TGTGCCAGCAGTGTCCAGGGTAATGGCTACACCTTC.

DNA for the CDR3: TGTGCCATCAACGGCGGGAGCGCGAACACCGGGGAGCTGTTTTTT. It translates to CAINGGSANTGELFF. The chain joins TRBV11-3 to TRBJ2-2; 7 bases align to TRBD2. V gave up 10 bases and J gave up 0 bases; unmatched junction bases: 8. CDR3 length equals 15 residues. The germline V gene has CDR1 SGHNT and CDR2 YENEEA.

V and J are TRBV27 and TRBJ1-5; 12 bases map to TRBD1. V shed 4 bases, J shed 6 bases, and the junction held 10 bases outside the gene matches. This CDR3 region has 17 residues. In germline, CDR1 is MNHEY, CDR2 SMNVEV (reference sequence). This CDR3 is CASSSTPGQGAGQPQHF. In nucleotides, the CDR3 is TGTGCCAGCAGTTCAACTCCGGGACAGGGGGCAGGTCAGCCCCAGCATTTT.

V gene TRBV7-9 combines with J gene TRBJ1-2, with D hard to call. The CDR3 totals 13 residues. Germline lookup yields CDR1 SEHNR and CDR2 FQNEAQ (reference sequence). Trimming left V 0 bases short and J 6 bases short, with 8 bases between. The CDR3 region is CASSLATQDGYTF. The CDR3 bases are TGTGCCAGCAGCTTAGCAACACAAGATGGCTACACCTTC. The variable domain in full, with the rest retrieved from reference TRBV7-9 and TRBJ1-2, is DTGVSQNPRHKITKRGQNVTFRCDPISEHNRLYWYRQTLGQGPEFLTYFQNEAQLEKSRLLSDRFSAERPKGSFSTLEIQRTEQGDSAMYLCASSLATQDGYTFGSGTRLTVV.

The J gene is TRBJ1-1, the V gene TRBV28; maybe TRBD1 (5 bases). This CDR3 region has 14 residues. Trimming removed 4 bases at V and 4 bases at J, with 13 bases between. Germline V gene sequence: CDR1 MDHEN, CDR2 SYDVKM. The CDR3 DNA reads TGTGCCAGCAGTTACCCGGGGGGTGGCACTGAAGCTTTCTTT. Encoded protein: CASSYPGGGTEAFF.

The CDR3 sequence: CASSPEDRSYEQYF. DNA for the CDR3: TGTGCCAGCAGTCCAGAGGACAGATCCTACGAGCAGTACTTC. The gene calls are TRBV3-1 (or the pseudogene TRBV3-2) and TRBJ2-7, with a possible D match to TRBD1 (6 bases). The CDR3 totals 14 residues. V was trimmed by 6 bases and J by 1 base, leaving 13 bases between them. The germline V gene encodes CDR1 LGHDT and CDR2 YNNKEL (reference sequence).

V gene TRBV27 combines with J gene TRBJ1-5; 7 bases are shared with TRBD1. With 6 bases clipped from V and 5 bases from J, the junction kept 16 bases outside the gene matches. The germline V gene has CDR1 MNHEY and CDR2 SMNVEV (reference sequence). The CDR3 has 17 residues. The CDR3 loop reads CASSSIPGRQGDQPQHF. For the CDR3, the DNA is TGTGCCAGCAGCTCCATCCCCGGTAGACAGGGAGATCAGCCCCAGCATTTT.

The chain combines TRBV6-5 with TRBJ2-2, with D unresolved. This CDR3 comprises 15 residues. The germline V gene encodes CDR1 MNHEY and CDR2 SVGAGI. Trimming stripped 2 bases from V and 0 bases from J, with 7 bases between. CDR3 bases: TGTGCCAGCAGTTACGGGCAGACGAACACCGGGGAGCTGTTTTTT. It translates to CASSYGQTNTGELFF.

This chain connects TRBV5-1 to TRBJ1-1; no definite D call. In germline, CDR1 is SGHRS, CDR2 YFSETQ. The CDR3 loop spans 13 amino acids. V was shortened by 4 bases and J by 3 bases, with 10 bases between the two germline ends. This CDR3 is CASSLADYTEAFF. CDR3 sequence (DNA): TGCGCCAGCAGCCTTGCAGACTACACTGAAGCTTTCTTT.

The chain links TRBV19 to TRBJ1-5; D perhaps matches TRBD1 (5 bases). The CDR3 is 12 amino acids. CDR1 is LNHDA, CDR2 SQIVND, per germline (reference sequence). The germline V and J ends were trimmed by 10 bases and 6 bases, with 13 bases remaining between them. The CDR3: CATYQGGQPQHF. The CDR3 DNA reads TGTGCCACATACCAGGGCGGTCAGCCCCAGCATTTT.

This chain joins TRBV11-3 and TRBJ2-3; possible D gene TRBD2, 6 bases. Germline-derived CDR1 and CDR2 are SGHNT and YENEEA. This CDR3 is built from 16 residues. Trimming pared 8 bases from V and 0 bases from J, leaving 18 bases between. CDR3 loop: CASGQGGDSSTDTQYF. The CDR3 region has the DNA TGTGCCAGCGGGCAGGGAGGAGACTCTAGCACAGATACGCAGTATTTT. Using reference TRBV11-3 and TRBJ2-3 for the parts outside the CDR3, the full variable domain is EAGVVQSPRYKIIEKKQPVAFWCNPISGHNTLYWYLQNLGQGPELLIRYENEEAVDDSQLPKDRFSAERLKGVDSTLKIQPAELGDSAVYLCASGQGGDSSTDTQYFGPGTRLTVL.

The chain combines TRBV19 with TRBJ2-1, with TRBD1 matching over 7 bases. CDR3 size: 14 residues. V lost 1 base, J lost 8 bases, and 5 bases stayed unmatched. CDR1 and CDR2 from the germline V gene are LNHDA and SQIVND (reference sequence). The CDR3 nucleotides are TGTGCCAGTAGTATAGGGGACAGTTGGCATGAGCAGTTCTTC. Its protein is CASSIGDSWHEQFF.

J is TRBJ2-7 and V is TRBV6-5; D possibly corresponds to TRBD1 (5 bases). Germline assignment: CDR1 MNHEY and CDR2 SVGAGI. The CDR3 is 14 amino acids. V was cut by 7 bases and J by 0 bases, with 13 bases left in between. Here the CDR3 reads CASTWGPLSYEQYF. CDR3 sequence (DNA): TGTGCCAGCACTTGGGGCCCTCTCTCCTACGAGCAGTACTTC.

This rearrangement joins TRBV6-6 to TRBJ2-7; TRBD2 matches 11 bases. This CDR3 is built from 14 residues. Per germline, CDR1 MNHNY and CDR2 SVGAGI (reference sequence). With V trimmed by 6 bases and J by 2 bases, 3 bases remained unmatched. In DNA form, the CDR3 reads TGTGCCAGCAGAGGGACTAGCGGAACCTACGAGCAGTACTTC. Encoded protein: CASRGTSGTYEQYF.

The chain combines TRBV3-1 (or the pseudogene TRBV3-2) with TRBJ1-1, with D hard to call. The CDR3 sequence is 13 residues long. V gave up 0 bases and J gave up 11 bases, with 13 bases separating them. Germline V gene sequence: CDR1 LGHDT, CDR2 YNNKEL (reference sequence). The CDR3 protein is CASSQDFGESAFF. CDR3 DNA: TGTGCCAGCAGCCAAGATTTCGGGGAGTCGGCTTTCTTT.

In its sample, this clone was seen once. The chain employs TRBV28 and TRBJ2-2; the match to TRBD1 covers 11 bases. CDR3 length: 15 residues. Germline V gives CDR1 MDHEN, CDR2 SYDVKM. Trimming took 5 bases from V and 6 from J; bases not matched to a gene: 5. CDR3 nucleotides: TGTGCCAGCAGTCCTCCGGGACAGGGGGCCGGGGAGCTGTTTTTT. Encoded protein: CASSPPGQGAGELFF.